The clone carrying this T cell receptor (beta chain) appeared many times. These data come from a study of Graves' ophthalmopathy and Graves' hyperthyroidism. RNA served as the template for amplifying TCR beta CDR3 regions. HTBI-primed RT-PCR formed the first round, and a multiplex PCR formed the second. One entry per CDR3 protein, called by TCRdb with MiXCR from the multiplex PCR reads. Seen here are a few hundred thousand distinct CDR3 sequences, 15% to 20% observed once, and the top ten hold roughly 2.4%. This clonotype was sampled from an adult woman with stable Graves' hyperthyroidism. What was sequenced was peripheral blood.

This CDR3 is CASSTQYSNQPQHF. The CDR3 bases are TGTGCCAGCAGTACACAGTATAGCAATCAGCCCCAGCATTTT. J is TRBJ1-5 and V is TRBV12-3 or TRBV12-4, with no clear D. Trimming took off 5 bases at V and 0 bases at J, with 8 bases between the two ends. The CDR3 has 14 residues.